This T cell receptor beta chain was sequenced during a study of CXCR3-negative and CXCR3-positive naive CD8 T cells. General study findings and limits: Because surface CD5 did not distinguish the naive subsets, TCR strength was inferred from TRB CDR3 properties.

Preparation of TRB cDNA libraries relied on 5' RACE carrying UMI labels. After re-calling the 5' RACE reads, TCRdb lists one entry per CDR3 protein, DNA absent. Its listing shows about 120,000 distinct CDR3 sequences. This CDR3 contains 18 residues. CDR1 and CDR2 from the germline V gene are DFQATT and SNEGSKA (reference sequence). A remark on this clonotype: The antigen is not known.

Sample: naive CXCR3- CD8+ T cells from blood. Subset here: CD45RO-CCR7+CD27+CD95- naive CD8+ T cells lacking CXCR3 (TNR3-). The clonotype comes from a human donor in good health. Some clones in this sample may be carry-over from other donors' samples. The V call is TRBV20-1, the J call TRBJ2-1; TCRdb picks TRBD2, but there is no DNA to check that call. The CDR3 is CSARAPISGRDPYNEQFF.